Presented here are 23 T cell receptor beta chains from one specimen sequenced in a study of chemoradiotherapy in HPV16-positive cancers. TCRdb's copy holds only in-frame clones and misses some; the assay was immunoSEQ multiplex PCR. The data hold under 15,000 clones, with less than 75% observed a single time. This sample was taken from a patient who underwent chemoradiotherapy. The origin of the receptors is a human donor with HPV-associated anogenital cancer.

This sequence joins TRBV4-1 and TRBJ1-1, with D possibly being TRBD1 (5 bases). This CDR3 is 17 amino acids long. CDR1 and CDR2 from the germline V gene are MGHRA and YSYEKL. V was clipped by 0 bases and J by 0 bases, with 14 bases between them. CDR3 nucleotides: TGCGCCAGCAGCCAAGATCAAGGCGGGGGAATGAACACTGAAGCTTTCTTT. It specifies CASSQDQGGGMNTEAFF.

The chain couples TRBV29-1 to TRBJ1-5, with D uncertain. The CDR3 extends over 10 amino acids. Trimming took off 8 bases at V and 9 bases at J, with 11 bases between the two ends. CDR1 is SQVTM, CDR2 ANQGSEA, per germline. CDR3 nucleotides: TGCAGCCTATTTTCCAGGCCCCAGCATTTT. Translation: CSLFSRPQHF.

The chain is built from TRBV4-2 and TRBJ1-3; D uncertain. The V gene lost 1 base and the J gene lost 0 bases, with 1 base spanning the gap. The CDR3 is 13 residues long. Germline CDR1 LGHNA, CDR2 YNFKEQ. This chain's CDR3 is CASSQVSGNTIYF. Here the CDR3 DNA reads TGTGCCAGCAGCCAAGTCTCTGGAAACACCATATATTTT.

The genes are TRBV4-3 and TRBJ2-1; D remains ambiguous. The V gene's germline CDR1 is LGHNA and CDR2 YSLEER. Trimming removed 1 base at V and 5 bases at J, with 9 bases between. This CDR3 spans 14 amino acids. The CDR3 DNA sequence: TGCGCCAGCAGCCAAGTACACAGTAACAATGAGCAGTTCTTC. Protein product: CASSQVHSNNEQFF.

The chain couples TRBV19 to TRBJ1-2; D perhaps matches TRBD1 (5 bases). Germline assignment: CDR1 LNHDA and CDR2 SQIVND (reference sequence). V lost 3 bases to trimming and J lost 0 bases, with 11 bases between them. CDR3 size: 15 residues. The CDR3 loop reads CASSMGPTTNYGYTF. In nucleotides, the CDR3 is TGTGCCAGTAGTATGGGACCGACGACTAACTATGGCTACACCTTC.

This clone has just a few counts. V usage is TRBV7-6 and J usage is TRBJ2-1, with a possible D match to TRBD1 (5 bases). The V end was cut by 5 bases, the J end by 9 bases, with 23 bases between. CDR1 and CDR2 from the germline V gene are SGHVS and FNYEAQ. The CDR3 contains 16 residues. CDR3 in DNA: TGTGCCAGCAGCGAAAAGGGGATCAGGGTGGGGTTTGAGCAGTTCTTC. This codes for CASSEKGIRVGFEQFF.

The CDR3 region has the DNA TGTGCCAGCAGCTTAGAGGACAGTACCTACAATGAGCAGTTCTTC. Encoded protein: CASSLEDSTYNEQFF. V usage is TRBV7-2 and J usage is TRBJ2-1, with D possibly being TRBD1 (6 bases). The germline V and J ends were trimmed by 1 base and 2 bases, with 9 bases remaining between them. Germline assignment: CDR1 SGHTA and CDR2 FQGNSA. This CDR3 has 15 amino acids.

The V call is TRBV2, the J call TRBJ2-7; 9 nucleotides match TRBD1. The CDR3 runs 16 residues. J lost 7 bases, V lost 7 bases, and 17 bases had no gene match. Germline loops: CDR1 SNHLY, CDR2 FYNNEI. This CDR3 is CASKSLTGGVSGEQYF. CDR3 coding DNA: TGTGCCAGCAAGTCCCTCACAGGGGGCGTTTCGGGGGAGCAGTACTTC.

The table lists this clone with a few counts. This chain uses TRBV30 with TRBJ1-6; the match to TRBD1 covers 8 bases. From germline, CDR1 is GTSNPN and CDR2 SVGIG (reference sequence). This CDR3 has 17 amino acids. V lost 2 bases, J lost 7 bases, and 13 bases stayed unmatched. The CDR3 nucleotides are TGTGCCTGGAGTAGGGGAACCGGTGACAGGGGAAATTCACCCCTCCACTTT. Its protein is CAWSRGTGDRGNSPLHF.

The chain uses TRBV28 and TRBJ2-3; D uncertain. CDR3 size: 15 residues. The germline gives CDR1 MDHEN, CDR2 SYDVKM. The V gene lost 4 bases and the J gene lost 2 bases, with 13 bases spanning the gap. The CDR3: CASSSPPELTDTQYF. The CDR3 DNA sequence: TGTGCCAGCAGTTCCCCGCCCGAACTCACAGATACGCAGTATTTT.

V usage is TRBV18 and J usage is TRBJ2-7; D gene uncertain. V was clipped by 2 bases and J by 2 bases, with 7 bases between them. The CDR3 is 13 residues long. CDR1 and CDR2 from the germline V gene are KGHSH and LQKENI. CDR3 sequence (DNA): TGTGCCAGCTCACCAGTGGAAACCTACGAGCAGTACTTC. It encodes CASSPVETYEQYF. The entire variable domain, with the rest obtained from reference TRBV18 and TRBJ2-7, is as follows: NAGVMQNPRHLVRRRGQEARLRCSPMKGHSHVYWYRQLPEEGLKFMVYLQKENIIDESGMPKERFSAEFPKEGPSILRIQQVVRGDSAAYFCASSPVETYEQYFGPGTRLTVT.

The J gene is TRBJ1-1, the V gene TRBV7-2; the D is unclear. Germline V lookup: CDR1 SGHTA, CDR2 FQGNSA. Trimming removed 1 base from V and 0 bases from J, with 6 bases in between. There are 14 residues in the CDR3. CDR3 protein: CASSLGFMNTEAFF. The CDR3 DNA sequence: TGTGCCAGCAGCTTAGGATTCATGAACACTGAAGCTTTCTTT.

The chain combines TRBV4-1 with TRBJ2-1, with TRBD2 matching 7 bases. V dropped 8 bases and J dropped 0; count of bases not matched to a gene: 1. The CDR3 consists of 13 residues. CDR1 is MGHRA and CDR2 is YSYEKL in the germline V gene. DNA of the CDR3: TGCGCCAGCGGGGGGGGCTCCTACAATGAGCAGTTCTTC. Amino acids: CASGGGSYNEQFF.

This clone was observed a handful of times. The J gene is TRBJ1-2, the V gene TRBV30, with D uncertain. The CDR3 runs 16 residues. Trimming stripped 0 bases from V and 3 bases from J, with 17 bases between. CDR1 GTSNPN and CDR2 SVGIG come from the germline V gene (reference sequence). Written as DNA, the CDR3 is TGTGCCTGGAGTGTGTCAGGCCCCGAGTCCGACTATGGCTACACCTTC. This codes for CAWSVSGPESDYGYTF.

This clone was detected a few times. This chain connects TRBV28 to TRBJ1-4, with D maybe TRBD1 (6 bases). CDR1 and CDR2 (germline): MDHEN, SYDVKM. Between the trimmed V and J ends, which lost 3 bases and 2 bases, there was a span of 16 bases. The CDR3 is made up of 17 amino acids. The CDR3 nucleotides read TGTGCCAGCAGTTTGAAGGGACACATGGTGACTAATGAAAAACTGTTTTTT. It yields the protein CASSLKGHMVTNEKLFF. Full variable domain (outside the CDR3, taken from reference TRBV28 and TRBJ1-4): DVKVTQSSRYLVKRTGEKVFLECVQDMDHENMFWYRQDPGLGLRLIYFSYDVKMKEKGDIPEGYSVSREKKERFSLILESASTNQTSMYLCASSLKGHMVTNEKLFFGSGTQLSVL.

The chain is built from TRBV7-9 and TRBJ2-5; unclear D gene. CDR1 SEHNR and CDR2 FQNEAQ come from the germline V gene (reference sequence). This CDR3 is 15 amino acids long. Between the trimmed V and J ends, which lost 1 base and 4 bases, there was a span of 13 bases. The CDR3 region is CASSLGEGYRETQYF. Here the CDR3 DNA reads TGTGCCAGCAGCTTAGGGGAAGGGTATAGAGAGACCCAGTACTTC.

The rearrangement links TRBV25-1 to TRBJ2-7; TRBD1 agrees at 7 bases. V dropped 4 bases and J dropped 2; count of bases not matched to a gene: 8. CDR1 MGHDK and CDR2 SYGVNS come from the germline V gene. CDR3 size: 15 residues. Here the CDR3 reads CASSGQQGIPYEQYF. Here the CDR3 DNA reads TGTGCCAGCAGTGGGCAACAGGGGATTCCCTACGAGCAGTACTTC.

As regards this clone: This specimen includes other DNA sequences encoding the same CDR3. CDR3 region: CASSPGGSYNEQFF. In DNA form, the CDR3 reads TGTGCCAGCAGCCCAGGAGGCTCCTACAATGAGCAGTTCTTC. V gene TRBV11-3 combines with J gene TRBJ2-1; the D gene is possibly TRBD2 (5 bases). This CDR3 contains 14 residues. The germline V gene has CDR1 SGHNT and CDR2 YENEEA. The V and J ends lost 5 bases and 0 bases respectively, with 8 bases between them. Full variable domain (rest looked up from reference TRBV11-3 and TRBJ2-1): EAGVVQSPRYKIIEKKQPVAFWCNPISGHNTLYWYLQNLGQGPELLIRYENEEAVDDSQLPKDRFSAERLKGVDSTLKIQPAELGDSAVYLCASSPGGSYNEQFFGPGTRLTVL.

This clone showed up just a few times. The chain uses TRBV6-1 and TRBJ1-5; D may be TRBD1 (5 bases). Germline-derived CDR1 and CDR2 are MNHNS and SASEGT. CDR3 size: 13 residues. CDR3 loop: CASYAGNNQPQHF. DNA of the CDR3: TGTGCAAGTTACGCAGGGAATAATCAGCCCCAGCATTTT.

This clone has just a few counts. J is TRBJ1-1 and V is TRBV6-6; no reliable D call. V gave up 2 bases and J gave up 8 bases, with 15 bases separating them. The germline CDR1 and CDR2 sequences are MNHNY and SVGAGI (reference sequence). This CDR3 is built from 14 residues. The CDR3 loop reads CASSYGTLGIEAFF. Here the CDR3 DNA reads TGTGCCAGCAGTTACGGCACCCTGGGGATAGAAGCTTTCTTT.

This clone was counted only a few times. This sequence joins TRBV15 and TRBJ2-7; maybe TRBD2 (6 bases). Trimming pared 0 bases from V and 0 bases from J, leaving 15 bases between. Germline V gene data show CDR1 as LNHNV and CDR2 as YYDKDF (reference sequence). The CDR3 contains 17 residues. Written as DNA, the CDR3 is TGTGCCACCAGCAGAGATGGGGGGTTAACGAGCTCCTACGAGCAGTACTTC. Translated, it gives CATSRDGGLTSSYEQYF.

Concerning this clone: Other DNA sequences in this sample translate to the same CDR3. The chain links TRBV5-1 to TRBJ1-4; 10 positions match TRBD1. The CDR3 spans 14 residues. Looked up from germline, CDR1 is SGHRS and CDR2 is YFSETQ. V was pared by 3 bases and J by 5 bases, with 1 base of the junction left unmatched. The CDR3 DNA reads TGCGCCAGCAGCTCGGGACAGGGGAATGAAAAACTGTTTTTT. This sequence encodes CASSSGQGNEKLFF.

J is TRBJ2-7 and V is TRBV7-9; weak D call: TRBD2 (6 bases). The ends were cut back, 3 bases at V and 5 bases at J, with 11 bases in the middle. CDR3 length: 13 amino acids. The germline gives CDR1 SEHNR, CDR2 FQNEAQ (reference sequence). CDR3 protein: CASSFGGVNEQYF. Here the CDR3 DNA reads TGTGCCAGCAGCTTCGGAGGGGTAAACGAGCAGTACTTC.